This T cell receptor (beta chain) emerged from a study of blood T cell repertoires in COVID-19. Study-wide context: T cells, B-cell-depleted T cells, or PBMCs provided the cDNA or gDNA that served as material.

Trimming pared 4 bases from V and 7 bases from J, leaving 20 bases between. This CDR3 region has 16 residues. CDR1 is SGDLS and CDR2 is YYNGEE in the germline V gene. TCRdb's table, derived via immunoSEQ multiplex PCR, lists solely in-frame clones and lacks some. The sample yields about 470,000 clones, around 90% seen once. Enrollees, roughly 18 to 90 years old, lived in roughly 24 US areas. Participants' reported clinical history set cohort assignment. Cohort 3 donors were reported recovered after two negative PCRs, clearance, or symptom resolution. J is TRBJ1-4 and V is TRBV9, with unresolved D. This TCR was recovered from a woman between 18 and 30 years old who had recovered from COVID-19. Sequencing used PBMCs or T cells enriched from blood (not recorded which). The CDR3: CASSPDQVGAGEKLFF. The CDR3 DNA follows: TGTGCCAGCAGCCCCGATCAGGTCGGCGCCGGTGAAAAACTGTTTTTT.